The 24 T cell receptor beta chains listed next were all sequenced from one sample in a study of cytomegalovirus exposure and HLA in healthy donors. The PCR contained 60 Vbeta and 13 Jbeta primers. The table came from immunoSEQ multiplex PCR; TCRdb's copy has only in-frame clones and leaves some out. Recorded here are about 39,000 clones; the top ten clones represent more than 3%. Sequences were obtained from PBMCs. The source of these receptors is a woman aged 25 to 39 in good health and CMV-seropositive.

This sequence joins TRBV5-1 and TRBJ2-2; 8 nucleotides match TRBD1. This CDR3 is built from 16 residues. Germline CDR1 and CDR2: SGHRS and YFSETQ. V shed 1 base and J 2 bases; nucleotides not matched to a gene: 4. CDR3 DNA sequence: TGCGCCAGCAGCTTGAATGGACAGGGTAACACCGGGGAGCTGTTTTTT. It yields the protein CASSLNGQGNTGELFF.

As regards this clone: The same CDR3 can be traced to other DNA sequences in this sample. The chain links TRBV2 to TRBJ1-6; TRBD1 matches at 11 bases. Trimming at V came to 6 bases and at J to 5 bases, leaving 3 bases not matched to a gene. CDR3 size: 15 residues. The V gene's germline CDR1 is SNHLY and CDR2 FYNNEI. The CDR3 DNA reads TGTGCCAGCAGGGGGACAGGGGGGGATAATTCACCCCTCCACTTT. It codes for CASRGTGGDNSPLHF.

The J gene is TRBJ2-3, the V gene TRBV7-9; 7 bases map to TRBD2. Germline CDR1 reads SEHNR; CDR2 reads FQNEAQ (reference sequence). The CDR3 sequence is 16 residues long. The V gene end was trimmed by 2 bases and the J gene end by 0 bases; junction bases not matched to a gene: 5. CDR3 sequence reads: CASSLISGSSTDTQYF. The CDR3 DNA sequence: TGTGCCAGCAGCTTAATTAGCGGGTCTAGCACAGATACGCAGTATTTT. Based on the CDR3 plus reference TRBV7-9 and TRBJ2-3, the full variable domain is DTGVSQNPRHKITKRGQNVTFRCDPISEHNRLYWYRQTLGQGPEFLTYFQNEAQLEKSRLLSDRFSAERPKGSFSTLEIQRTEQGDSAMYLCASSLISGSSTDTQYFGPGTRLTVL.

Concerning this clone: An end of the junction does not agree with germline; a read error may underlie this. The rearrangement joins TRBV6-5 to TRBJ2-1, with a tentative D call TRBD2 (5 bases). The CDR3 length is 15 residues. CDR1 and CDR2 from the germline V gene are MNHEY and SVGAGI. The CDR3 reads CASSYRGFSDNEQFF. For the CDR3, the DNA is TGTGCCAGCAGTTACCGGGGTTTCTCCGACAATGAGCAGTTCTTC.

The chain uses TRBV11-3 and TRBJ2-1; 8 bases match TRBD2. Germline lookup yields CDR1 SGHNT and CDR2 YENEEA. This CDR3 contains 13 residues. The ends lost 7 bases at V and 9 bases at J; junction bases unmatched: 8. CDR3 sequence reads: CASKPGGGIEQFF. The DNA of the CDR3 is TGTGCCAGCAAACCGGGGGGGGGCATTGAGCAGTTCTTC.

This chain links TRBV29-1 with TRBJ2-1, with D possibly being TRBD2 (6 bases). Germline assignment: CDR1 SQVTM and CDR2 ANQGSEA. V lost 6 bases and J lost 6, with 18 bases in between. The CDR3 spans 14 residues. This chain's CDR3 is CSVQLRLGGNEQFF. The CDR3 DNA follows: TGCAGCGTCCAGCTGCGTCTGGGGGGCAATGAGCAGTTCTTC.

This chain links TRBV30 with TRBJ1-5; the match to TRBD1 covers 11 bases. This CDR3 has 15 amino acids. V trimming: 2 bases; J trimming: 3 bases; junction bases outside the gene matches: 3. Germline CDR1 is GTSNPN and CDR2 is SVGIG (reference sequence). The CDR3 loop is CAWSHGQGANQPQHF. The CDR3 DNA sequence: TGTGCCTGGAGTCACGGACAGGGGGCCAATCAGCCCCAGCATTTT. The full variable domain, its missing parts supplied by reference TRBV30 and TRBJ1-5, is SQTIHQWPATLVQPVGSPLSLECTVEGTSNPNLYWYRQAAGRGLQLLFYSVGIGQISSEVPQNLSASRPQDRQFILSSKKLLLSDSGFYLCAWSHGQGANQPQHFGDGTRLSIL.

The chain carries TRBV7-2 and TRBJ2-5; D is unresolved. The CDR3 has 14 amino acids. The germline V gene has CDR1 SGHTA and CDR2 FQGNSA. V dropped 1 base and J dropped 1 base, with 7 bases sitting between them. The DNA for the CDR3 is TGTGCCAGCAGCTTAGGTCCGGGCCAAGAGACCCAGTACTTC. Translated: CASSLGPGQETQYF.

The chain is built from TRBV15 and TRBJ1-1; D unresolved. Trimming pared 7 bases from V and 0 bases from J, leaving 6 bases between. Germline V gene lookup returns CDR1 LNHNV and CDR2 YYDKDF (reference sequence). This CDR3 has 12 amino acids. The CDR3 here is CATTGVNTEAFF. The CDR3 nucleotides are TGTGCCACCACCGGTGTGAACACTGAAGCTTTCTTT.

V and J are TRBV9 and TRBJ2-2; 8 bases map to TRBD1. CDR3 size: 17 residues. With 3 bases clipped from V and 6 bases from J, the junction kept 13 bases outside the gene matches. Germline CDR1 and CDR2: SGDLS and YYNGEE. CDR3 in amino acids: CASSAGQGKQSSGELFF. CDR3 nucleotides: TGTGCCAGCAGCGCTGGACAGGGAAAACAAAGTTCCGGGGAGCTGTTTTTT.

The V and J genes are TRBV18 and TRBJ1-5; D gene ambiguous. V was pared by 3 bases and J by 9 bases, with 12 bases between. This CDR3 spans 13 amino acids. Germline assignment: CDR1 KGHSH and CDR2 LQKENI. The DNA of the CDR3 is TGTGCCAGCTCACCGTCAGACACCAGGCCCCAGCATTTT. Translated: CASSPSDTRPQHF.

V gene TRBV4-2 combines with J gene TRBJ2-1; 10 bases match TRBD2. The germline CDR1 and CDR2 sequences are LGHNA and YNFKEQ. V was clipped by 0 bases and J by 7 bases; unmatched bases: 6. This CDR3 contains 16 residues. Here the CDR3 reads CASSQDASGGGNEQFF. The CDR3 DNA sequence: TGTGCCAGCAGCCAAGATGCGAGCGGGGGGGGGAATGAGCAGTTCTTC.

The chain couples TRBV9 to TRBJ2-2, with a tentative D call TRBD2 (6 bases). The CDR3 consists of 16 residues. V lost 0 bases to trimming and J lost 1 base, with 10 bases between them. Germline V gene data show CDR1 as SGDLS and CDR2 as YYNGEE. This CDR3 reads CASSVGPSENTGELFF. The CDR3 DNA sequence: TGTGCCAGCAGCGTAGGGCCTAGCGAGAACACCGGGGAGCTGTTTTTT.

The chain carries TRBV7-2 and TRBJ2-1; D is perhaps TRBD2 (7 bases). Trimming removed 2 bases from V and 3 bases from J, with 11 bases in between. The CDR3 is 15 amino acids. Germline CDR1 reads SGHTA; CDR2 reads FQGNSA. The CDR3 region is CASSLSGGVYNEQFF. The DNA for the CDR3 is TGTGCCAGCAGCTTATCGGGGGGCGTCTACAATGAGCAGTTCTTC.

The chain uses TRBV19 and TRBJ1-6; TRBD1 agrees at 7 bases. There are 16 residues in the CDR3. J lost 6 bases, V lost 3 bases, and 8 bases had no gene match. Germline V gene data show CDR1 as LNHDA and CDR2 as SQIVND (reference sequence). CDR3 loop: CASSMLPTGANSPLHF. Here the CDR3 DNA reads TGTGCCAGTAGTATGCTACCTACAGGGGCTAATTCACCCCTCCACTTT.

The rearrangement links TRBV28 to TRBJ2-5; D may be TRBD1 (6 bases). Trimming removed 4 bases at V and 1 base at J, with 13 bases between. The germline V gene has CDR1 MDHEN and CDR2 SYDVKM. The CDR3 is made up of 15 amino acids. The CDR3 spells CASSSITGIQETQYF. The CDR3 region has the DNA TGTGCCAGCAGTTCGATCACAGGGATCCAAGAGACCCAGTACTTC.

The rearrangement links TRBV19 to TRBJ1-2; D may be TRBD1 (5 bases). The germline V gene has CDR1 LNHDA and CDR2 SQIVND (reference sequence). The CDR3 spans 13 residues. Trimming removed 5 bases from V and 5 bases from J, with 12 bases in between. CDR3 loop: CASSLQALYGYTF. The CDR3 DNA follows: TGTGCCAGTAGTTTACAGGCCCTTTATGGCTACACCTTC.

The V gene is TRBV9, the J gene TRBJ1-5; 7 nucleotides line up with TRBD1. This CDR3 region has 14 residues. V was pared by 4 bases and J by 5 bases, with 6 bases of the junction left unmatched. Germline values: CDR1 SGDLS, CDR2 YYNGEE. The CDR3 region is CASSYDRADQPQHF. The CDR3 DNA follows: TGTGCCAGCAGCTACGACAGGGCGGATCAGCCCCAGCATTTT.

CDR3 in amino acids: CASSPNMGGETQYF. The DNA of the CDR3 is TGTGCCAGCAGCCCCAACATGGGGGGGGAGACCCAGTACTTC. The chain recombines TRBV7-2 with TRBJ2-5; 7 bases line up with TRBD2. V dropped 5 bases and J dropped 5; count of bases not matched to a gene: 8. Germline CDR1 and CDR2: SGHTA and FQGNSA. The CDR3 extends over 14 amino acids.

The chain uses TRBV7-8 and TRBJ1-5; the D gene is possibly TRBD1 (6 bases). CDR1 is SGHVS, CDR2 FQNEAQ, per germline. The V end lost 1 base, the J end lost 6 bases, and 13 bases lay between the germline ends. The CDR3 consists of 15 residues. The CDR3 DNA sequence: TGTGCCAGCAGCTTAGGACAGGAAAGATTTCAGCCCCAGCATTTT. Amino acids: CASSLGQERFQPQHF. Full variable domain (outside the CDR3, taken from reference TRBV7-8 and TRBJ1-5): GAGVSQSPRYKVAKRGQDVALRCDPISGHVSLFWYQQALGQGPEFLTYFQNEAQLDKSGLPSDRFFAERPEGSVSTLKIQRTQQEDSAVYLCASSLGQERFQPQHFGDGTRLSIL.

The V and J genes are TRBV5-1 and TRBJ2-3, with D possibly TRBD1 on 6 matching bases. The CDR3 length is 15 residues. V was pared by 0 bases and J by 3 bases, with 11 bases between. Germline lookup yields CDR1 SGHRS and CDR2 YFSETQ. The CDR3 spells CASSLVGAGTDTQYF. Written as DNA, the CDR3 is TGCGCCAGCAGCTTGGTGGGGGCTGGAACAGATACGCAGTATTTT.

The chain recombines TRBV4-1 with TRBJ2-1, with 7 bases fitting TRBD1. V lost 5 bases and J lost 16; bases outside the gene matches: 8. This CDR3 has 11 residues. CDR1 and CDR2 (germline): MGHRA, YSYEKL. CDR3 sequence (DNA): TGCGCCAGCAGCAACAGGGGAAAAAAATTCTTC. Translation gives CASSNRGKKFF.

The chain links TRBV5-1 to TRBJ1-5; weak D call: TRBD1 (6 bases). Germline-derived CDR1 and CDR2 are SGHRS and YFSETQ. The germline V and J ends were trimmed by 2 bases and 5 bases, with 8 bases remaining between them. This CDR3 spans 13 amino acids. CDR3 DNA: TGCGCCAGCAGCTTAGGGGGAGATCAGCCCCAGCATTTT. This codes for CASSLGGDQPQHF. The full variable domain, rest sourced from reference TRBV5-1 and TRBJ1-5, is KAGVTQTPRYLIKTRGQQVTLSCSPISGHRSVSWYQQTPGQGLQFLFEYFSETQRNKGNFPGRFSGRQFSNSRSEMNVSTLELGDSALYLCASSLGGDQPQHFGDGTRLSIL.

This CDR3 is CASSQGRLAGSTDTQYF. The CDR3, as DNA: TGCGCCAGCAGCCAAGGGAGACTAGCGGGGAGCACAGATACGCAGTATTTT. This chain uses TRBV4-1 with TRBJ2-3, with 11 bases identical to TRBD2. J lost 0 bases, V lost 1 base, and 3 bases had no gene match. Germline V lookup: CDR1 MGHRA, CDR2 YSYEKL. The CDR3 length is 17 residues.